In this sample, the clone carrying this T cell receptor beta chain is medium-sized (0.01 to 0.1%). The antigen remains unidentified. The data were taken from a study of HIV-infected patients and healthy controls. Findings and caveats of the study: MAIT alpha-chain CDR3s were frequent in healthy controls, depleted in HIV+.

CDR1 is SGHVS, CDR2 FNYEAQ, per germline. CDR3 length: 15 residues. The J segment lost 11 bases and the V segment lost 1 base, leaving 8 bases of the junction unmatched. Reverse transcription used around 500 ng RNA and constant-region primers for alpha and beta. Alpha and beta chain libraries were made separately by chain-specific third strand synthesis with multiplexing indices. From the 5' RACE reads, TCRdb called clonotypes with MiXCR, one entry per CDR3 protein. The sample records some 10,000 distinct CDR3 sequences, 6.5% to 10% being singletons. Whole blood was used without fractionation, so all unsorted peripheral T cells were included.

The clonotype originates from an adult in good health. V is TRBV7-6 and J is TRBJ2-1; 10 positions match TRBD2. Material: blood. The CDR3 sequence: CASSLVGLAGEKQFF. In DNA, the CDR3 is TGTGCCAGCAGCTTAGTCGGTCTAGCGGGGGAGAAGCAGTTCTTC.